The 5 T cell receptor beta chains in this list originate from one sample, sequenced in a study of response to subunit inactivated influenza vaccine. TCRdb reprocessed the RT-PCR reads with MiXCR, giving one entry per CDR3 protein. There are 700,000 to 900,000 distinct CDR3 sequences in the sample; 20% to 25% occur only once, and more than 8.5% lies in the top ten. The specimen comprised PBMCs from blood, sampled more than 4 days after vaccination. The receptor source for this set is a man in his fifties or sixties who received an inactivated influenza vaccine.

This clonotype was counted ten times or more. The chain combines TRBV20-1 with TRBJ2-5, with 8 positions matching TRBD2. The CDR3 is 15 amino acids. V trimming: 2 bases; J trimming: 4 bases; junction bases outside the gene matches: 9. Germline CDR1 and CDR2: DFQATT and SNEGSKA (reference sequence). This chain's CDR3 is CSARMVAGRGETQYF. The CDR3 DNA follows: TGCAGTGCTAGAATGGTAGCGGGAAGGGGAGAGACCCAGTACTTC.

A few counts support this clonotype. The chain has TRBV7-2 and TRBJ1-2; 7 bases are a match to TRBD1. The CDR3 length is 15 residues. V dropped 5 bases and J dropped 4; count of bases not matched to a gene: 10. Germline values: CDR1 SGHTA, CDR2 FQGNSA. CDR3 DNA: TGTGCCAGCAGCCAATCCGGGACAGCTATCTATGGCTACACCTTC. Its translation: CASSQSGTAIYGYTF.

The chain uses TRBV9 and TRBJ1-1; D might be TRBD1 (5 bases). Germline V gives CDR1 SGDLS, CDR2 YYNGEE. Trimming took off 0 bases at V and 4 bases at J, with 13 bases between the two ends. The CDR3 contains 15 residues. The CDR3 here is CASSVGRGRPTEAFF. CDR3 bases: TGTGCCAGCAGCGTAGGGCGGGGCAGGCCCACTGAAGCTTTCTTT.

The chain combines TRBV6-1 with TRBJ2-3; 8 nucleotides match TRBD2. Germline-derived CDR1 and CDR2 are MNHNS and SASEGT. The CDR3 contains 16 residues. V trimming: 6 bases; J trimming: 3 bases; junction bases outside the gene matches: 11. CDR3 coding DNA: TGTGCCAGCAGAACTGTAGCGGGGATCGGTACAGATACGCAGTATTTT. It yields the protein CASRTVAGIGTDTQYF.

The gene calls are TRBV20-1 and TRBJ1-5, with D hard to call. Per the germline V gene, CDR1 is DFQATT and CDR2 is SNEGSKA (reference sequence). Between the trimmed V and J ends, which lost 3 bases and 0 bases, there was a span of 12 bases. This CDR3 comprises 15 residues. DNA of the CDR3: TGCAGTGCTAGTCTCGGGATGTATAGCAATCAGCCCCAGCATTTT. Translated, it gives CSASLGMYSNQPQHF.